This TCR beta chain stems from a study of T-cell reconstitution after alpha-beta-depleted transplantation in children. Using unique molecular identifiers, the investigators prepared the TCRbeta library. Each CDR3 protein gets one entry after TCRdb re-called the PCR reads with MiXCR. The sample lists over 100,000 distinct CDR3 sequences; approximately 10% were seen once. Broader study findings: In some patients, recipient T cells and intrathymic progenitors surviving conditioning explained high day-60 diversity. T-cell numbers and diversity, one year after transplant, stemmed largely from T cells that were newly produced.

Details on this clonotype: What it binds is not known.

Sequencing was performed on PBMCs, taken before TCRalphabeta/CD19-depleted stem cell transplant. The clonotype comes from a boy between 2 and 10 years old with acute lymphoblastic leukemia, due to receive a stem cell transplant.

The CDR3 nucleotides read TGTGCCAGCAGCGATACGGGACTAGCGTACAATGAGCAGTTCTTC. Its translation is CASSDTGLAYNEQFF. The genes are TRBV6-1 and TRBJ2-1, with 10 bases matching TRBD2. V shed 6 bases, J shed 4 bases, and the junction held 6 bases outside the gene matches. CDR1 is MNHNS, CDR2 SASEGT, per germline. This CDR3 contains 15 residues.